Listed here are 18 T cell receptor beta chains from one sample, sequenced in a study of blood T cell repertoires in COVID-19. Data came from immunoSEQ multiplex PCR; TCRdb stores just in-frame clones and leaves some out. The sample gives 150,000 to 200,000 clones, approximately 85% of which show up once; roughly 1% is in the top ten. The material sequenced was peripheral blood. The receptors come from a man aged 40-49 years with acute or convalescent COVID-19.

The chain recombines TRBV12-5 with TRBJ1-3; D remains unclear. The CDR3 loop spans 17 amino acids. Germline lookup yields CDR1 LGHNT and CDR2 FRNRAP. The CDR3 DNA sequence: TGTCCCCGAGGCTGTGGTTTGGTGTTCTTCTCTGGAAACACCATATATTTT. The encoded protein is CPRGCGLVFFSGNTIYF.

V and J are TRBV2 and TRBJ1-6; D unclear. CDR1 is SNHLY, CDR2 FYNNEI, per germline. The CDR3 is 14 amino acids. The V and J ends lost 7 bases and 8 bases respectively, with 15 bases between them. The CDR3 nucleotides read TGTGCCAGCAACAGCTACAATTCTGATTCACCCCTCCACTTT. Translation: CASNSYNSDSPLHF.

The gene calls are TRBV4-3 and TRBJ2-7; a weak D match, TRBD1 (6 bases). Deletions cut 0 bases from V and 3 bases from J, with 12 bases between. Germline CDR1 LGHNA, CDR2 YSLEER. The CDR3 is 15 amino acids. CDR3 protein: CASSQEADSFYEQYF. The CDR3 region has the DNA TGCGCCAGCAGCCAAGAAGCGGACAGTTTCTACGAGCAGTACTTC.

The gene calls are TRBV9 and TRBJ2-2; 7 bases are a match to TRBD2. From germline, CDR1 is SGDLS and CDR2 YYNGEE. The trim removed 2 bases at V and 0 bases at J, leaving 4 bases unmatched. This CDR3 is 16 amino acids long. The DNA for the CDR3 is TGTGCCAGCAGCGTGGGGAGGGCCGCGAACACCGGGGAGCTGTTTTTT. It specifies CASSVGRAANTGELFF.

The chain joins TRBV7-9 to TRBJ2-1, with D maybe TRBD1 (6 bases). The V gene lost 7 bases and the J gene lost 0 bases, with 22 bases spanning the gap. The CDR3 consists of 18 residues. Looked up from germline, CDR1 is SEHNR and CDR2 is FQNEAQ (reference sequence). This CDR3 reads CASTHEGDRDRSYNEQFF. The CDR3 region has the DNA TGTGCCAGCACCCACGAGGGGGATAGGGACCGCTCCTACAATGAGCAGTTCTTC.

The V and J genes are TRBV7-2 and TRBJ2-7; D might be TRBD1 (6 bases). Germline lookup yields CDR1 SGHTA and CDR2 FQGNSA. The ends were cut back, 3 bases at V and 1 base at J, with 10 bases in the middle. The CDR3 loop spans 14 amino acids. The chain's CDR3 is CASSLGRGSYEQYF. CDR3 bases: TGTGCCAGCAGCTTGGGCAGGGGATCCTACGAGCAGTACTTC.

J is TRBJ1-1 and V is TRBV6-5; D remains unclear. This CDR3 has 14 residues. Trimming shortened V by 0 bases and J by 5 bases, and 10 bases separated the two germline ends. Germline values: CDR1 MNHEY, CDR2 SVGAGI. This CDR3 is CASSYSGRPTEAFF. DNA of the CDR3: TGTGCCAGCAGTTACTCCGGCAGGCCGACTGAAGCTTTCTTT.

The chain recombines TRBV7-2 with TRBJ2-3; D is unclear. V lost 5 bases to trimming and J lost 4 bases, with 13 bases between them. CDR3 length: 14 residues. CDR1 SGHTA and CDR2 FQGNSA come from the germline V gene. CDR3 sequence: CASSPRVAPDTQYF. CDR3 bases: TGTGCCAGCAGCCCCCGGGTTGCCCCAGATACGCAGTATTTT.

This chain uses TRBV5-1 with TRBJ2-5, with 8 bases identical to TRBD2. Looked up from germline, CDR1 is SGHRS and CDR2 is YFSETQ. The CDR3 spans 14 residues. The junction had 7 bases not matched to a gene; V was cut back by 4 bases and J by 5 bases. The CDR3 coding sequence is TGCGCCAGCAGCCCGGGACTAGGAAGGGAGACCCAGTACTTC. Encoded protein: CASSPGLGRETQYF.

The chain joins TRBV30 to TRBJ1-3, with D perhaps matching TRBD1 (6 bases). CDR3 size: 16 residues. V lost 2 bases, J lost 1 base, and 15 bases lay in between. Germline CDR1 reads GTSNPN; CDR2 reads SVGIG (reference sequence). CDR3 in DNA: TGTGCCTGGAGTTCCGGGACAAGCGGTTCTGGAAACACCATATATTTT. Its protein product is CAWSSGTSGSGNTIYF.

The rearrangement uses TRBV28 and TRBJ1-3; weak D call: TRBD1 (6 bases). Trimming removed 7 bases from V and 0 bases from J, with 22 bases in between. Germline lookup yields CDR1 MDHEN and CDR2 SYDVKM. CDR3 length: 18 residues. CDR3 bases: TGTGCCAGCATTCGTGTCGGTAGGACAGCCAACTCTGGAAACACCATATATTTT. As protein: CASIRVGRTANSGNTIYF. Drawing the rest from reference TRBV28 and TRBJ1-3, the complete variable domain is DVKVTQSSRYLVKRTGEKVFLECVQDMDHENMFWYRQDPGLGLRLIYFSYDVKMKEKGDIPEGYSVSREKKERFSLILESASTNQTSMYLCASIRVGRTANSGNTIYFGEGSWLTVV.

The chain carries TRBV2 and TRBJ2-7; a weak D match, TRBD2 (5 bases). Deletions cut 3 bases from V and 6 bases from J, with 12 bases between. Germline V lookup: CDR1 SNHLY, CDR2 FYNNEI. The CDR3 is 13 amino acids. CDR3 sequence: CASSDSPRGEQYF. The CDR3 DNA reads TGTGCCAGCAGTGATAGCCCCCGGGGCGAGCAGTACTTC.

This chain uses TRBV19 with TRBJ2-7; D is unclear. Per the germline V gene, CDR1 is LNHDA and CDR2 is SQIVND (reference sequence). CDR3 size: 16 residues. V was pared by 3 bases and J by 6 bases, with 21 bases between. The CDR3 sequence is CASSMGNIAGRLEQYF. DNA for the CDR3: TGTGCCAGTAGTATGGGCAACATCGCCGGCAGGCTCGAGCAGTACTTC.

The chain carries TRBV19 and TRBJ2-2; 7 positions match TRBD1. Trimming took 4 bases from V and 7 from J; bases not matched to a gene: 6. The CDR3 runs 14 residues. Germline assignment: CDR1 LNHDA and CDR2 SQIVND (reference sequence). CDR3 protein: CASSTRQGIGELFF. In nucleotides, the CDR3 is TGTGCCAGTAGTACCCGACAGGGAATCGGGGAGCTGTTTTTT. Looking up the rest from reference TRBV19 and TRBJ2-2 gives the full variable domain: DGGITQSPKYLFRKEGQNVTLSCEQNLNHDAMYWYRQDPGQGLRLIYYSQIVNDFQKGDIAEGYSVSREKKESFPLTVTSAQKNPTAFYLCASSTRQGIGELFFGEGSRLTVL.

The rearrangement links TRBV9 to TRBJ1-6; 8 positions agree with TRBD1. V was pared by 0 bases and J by 10 bases, with 9 bases of the junction left unmatched. Germline CDR1 and CDR2: SGDLS and YYNGEE. This CDR3 has 16 residues. CDR3 coding DNA: TGTGCCAGCAGCGTAGAACCGACAGGGGCGGGCTCACCCCTCCACTTT. As protein: CASSVEPTGAGSPLHF. Using reference TRBV9 and TRBJ1-6 for the parts outside the CDR3, the full variable domain is DSGVTQTPKHLITATGQRVTLRCSPRSGDLSVYWYQQSLDQGLQFLIQYYNGEERAKGNILERFSAQQFPDLHSELNLSSLELGDSALYFCASSVEPTGAGSPLHFGNGTRLTVT.

This clone was detected only a few times. The chain links TRBV24-1 to TRBJ1-4, with a possible D match to TRBD1 (5 bases). CDR1 KGHDR and CDR2 SFDVKD come from the germline V gene. The V end lost 0 bases, the J end lost 1 base, and 5 bases lay between the germline ends. The CDR3 contains 15 residues. CDR3 in amino acids: CATSDLQGTNEKLFF. The CDR3 DNA reads as TGTGCCACCAGTGATTTGCAGGGAACTAATGAAAAACTGTTTTTT.

The J gene is TRBJ2-3, the V gene TRBV5-4, with 10 bases aligning to TRBD2. J gave up 5 bases and V 4 bases, and 10 bases lay outside the gene matches. The CDR3 consists of 16 residues. The germline gives CDR1 SGHNT, CDR2 YYREEE (reference sequence). CDR3 sequence reads: CASSRKLAGYGDTQYF. The CDR3 DNA reads as TGTGCCAGCAGCCGAAAACTAGCGGGGTATGGAGATACGCAGTATTTT.

CDR3 in amino acids: CASSLGETQYF. The CDR3 DNA is TGTGCCAGCAGCCTCGGGGAGACCCAGTACTTC. The chain is built from TRBV14 and TRBJ2-5; D is unresolved. There are 11 residues in the CDR3. V was cut by 4 bases and J by 5 bases, with 5 bases left in between. The germline gives CDR1 SGHDN, CDR2 FVKESK. Based on the CDR3 plus reference TRBV14 and TRBJ2-5, the full variable domain is EAGVTQFPSHSVIEKGQTVTLRCDPISGHDNLYWYRRVMGKEIKFLLHFVKESKQDESGMPNNRFLAERTGGTYSTLKVQPAELEDSGVYFCASSLGETQYFGPGTRLLVL.